One and the same sample provided the 21 T cell receptor beta chains below, sequenced in a study of CD8+CD57+ T cells in acquired aplastic anemia. Genomic DNA was employed as the template in profiling TCR beta VDJ and CDR3. TCRdb reanalysed the reads using MiXCR and keeps one entry per CDR3 protein. The data show about 220,000 distinct CDR3 sequences, about a third seen once. Material: sorted CD4+, CD8+, or CD8+CD57+ T cells (not recorded which) from PBMCs. These receptors all come from a human donor in good health, serving as a control.

A note on this clonotype: A much bigger clone sits one base away, suggesting this may be a read error. The chain links TRBV7-3 to TRBJ1-1, with D maybe TRBD1 (5 bases). Per germline, CDR1 SGHTA and CDR2 FQGTGA. CDR3 length equals 14 residues. The CDR3 here is CASSLGRGNTEALF. The DNA of the CDR3 is TGTGCCAGCAGCCTGGGACGGGGGAACACTGAAGCTCTCTTT.

About this clonotype: A single base separates this from a much larger clone, so it may be a read error. The CDR3 reads CAGYYNEQFF. In DNA form, the CDR3 reads TGTGCCGGCTATTACAATGAGCAGTTCTTC. The J gene is TRBJ2-1, the V gene TRBV7-3; no firm D call. The CDR3 loop spans 10 amino acids. Germline CDR1 and CDR2: SGHTA and FQGTGA. V lost 11 bases and J lost 4, with 6 bases in between.

This chain links TRBV5-1 with TRBJ1-1, with 12 bases aligning to TRBD1. V shed 0 bases, J shed 3 bases, and the junction held 6 bases outside the gene matches. Per germline, CDR1 SGHRS and CDR2 YFSETQ. This CDR3 has 17 amino acids. CDR3 sequence: CASSLVGTGGAHTEAFF. The CDR3 DNA sequence: TGCGCCAGCAGCTTGGTTGGGACAGGGGGCGCTCACACTGAAGCTTTCTTT.

This clonotype was seen many times. This rearrangement joins TRBV20-1 to TRBJ2-5; 9 bases are a match to TRBD2. The germline V gene encodes CDR1 DFQATT and CDR2 SNEGSKA (reference sequence). Unmatched junction bases numbered 10, after V lost 1 base and J lost 7 bases. The CDR3 totals 15 residues. CDR3 loop: CSARAGTSSRTTQYF. The CDR3 DNA reads as TGCAGTGCTAGAGCGGGGACTAGCTCCAGGACGACCCAGTACTTC.

There are a few counts of this clonotype. This may stem from a read error, because a much larger clone lies one nucleotide away. This chain connects TRBV10-2 to TRBJ1-1; TRBD1 matches 7 bases. In germline, CDR1 is WSHSY, CDR2 SAAADI. CDR3 size: 14 residues. The junction had 5 bases not matched to a gene; V was cut back by 4 bases and J by 3 bases. The CDR3 loop is CASSVQTGDTEAFF. CDR3 coding DNA: TGCGCCAGCAGTGTACAAACAGGGGACACTGAAGCTTTCTTT.

This clonotype was detected only a few times. The rearrangement links TRBV6-1 to TRBJ2-3; 11 nucleotides agree with TRBD2. The CDR3 length is 14 residues. With 5 bases clipped from V and 5 bases from J, the junction kept 3 bases outside the gene matches. Germline values: CDR1 MNHNS, CDR2 SASEGT. The CDR3 loop reads CASSQTSGGDTQYF. Written as DNA, the CDR3 is TGTGCCAGCAGTCAAACTAGCGGGGGAGATACGCAGTATTTT.

This clonotype occurred many times. The V gene is TRBV29-1, the J gene TRBJ2-7; a weak D match, TRBD2 (7 bases). The CDR3 has 13 residues. Between the trimmed V and J ends, which lost 3 bases and 3 bases, there was a span of 12 bases. CDR1 is SQVTM and CDR2 is ANQGSEA in the germline V gene. The CDR3 DNA reads TGCAGCGTTGATGCGGGGGCCGGCTACGAGCAGTACTTC. It encodes CSVDAGAGYEQYF.

This clonotype was observed a single time. The junction departs from germline at one end; a sequencing error may be responsible. The rearrangement uses TRBV5-1 and TRBJ1-1, with 7 positions matching TRBD1. CDR3 length: 14 amino acids. Germline-derived CDR1 and CDR2 are SGHRS and YFSETQ. The CDR3 nucleotides are TGCGCCAGCAGCTCCGGGATAGGGGGCACTGAAGCTCTCTTT. Protein: CASSSGIGGTEALF.

This clonotype was counted between two and nine times. Just one base apart from a much larger clone, this may be a read error. The chain uses TRBV24-1 and TRBJ2-2; 7 nucleotides match TRBD2. CDR3 length equals 17 residues. In germline, CDR1 is KGHDR, CDR2 SFDVKD. Trimming at V came to 3 bases and at J to 2 bases, leaving 8 bases not matched to a gene. CDR3 sequence (DNA): TGTGCCACCAGTGATCCCCAAAGCGGGGCTAACACCGGGGAGCTGTTTTTT. Its protein product is CATSDPQSGANTGELFF.

With respect to this clonotype: A read error may produce the germline difference seen at one junction end. J is TRBJ2-1 and V is TRBV6-1; 9 bases are shared with TRBD1. CDR1 and CDR2 from the germline V gene are MNHNS and SASEGT. The CDR3 is 12 amino acids. The CDR3 loop is CASSGDGQGLGF. Written as DNA, the CDR3 is TGTGCCAGCAGTGGAGACGGACAGGGGTTGGGGTTC.

This clonotype came up a few times. The rearrangement links TRBV15 to TRBJ2-3, with 8 nucleotides matching TRBD2. The CDR3 length is 16 residues. V lost 1 base to trimming and J lost 3 bases; unmatched junction nucleotides: 6. Germline assignment: CDR1 LNHNV and CDR2 YYDKDF (reference sequence). CDR3 nucleotide sequence: TGTGCCACCAGCAGAGGGGCGGGGGGAGTGACAGATACGCAGTATTTT. It specifies CATSRGAGGVTDTQYF.

The rearrangement joins TRBV25-1 to TRBJ2-1; D is uncertain. The germline CDR1 and CDR2 sequences are MGHDK and SYGVNS. CDR3 length equals 16 residues. V shed 4 bases and J shed 6 bases, with 19 bases lying between them. CDR3 sequence: CASSARVSGVTNEQFF. CDR3 nucleotides: TGTGCCAGCAGTGCTAGAGTGTCAGGTGTCACCAATGAGCAGTTCTTC.

The rearrangement uses TRBV5-1 and TRBJ1-2, with TRBD1 matching 7 bases. After removal of 1 base from V and 4 bases from J, the junction contained 7 bases not matched to a gene. The CDR3 is 15 amino acids. Germline-derived CDR1 and CDR2 are SGHRS and YFSETQ. CDR3 nucleotides: TGCGCCAGCAGCTTGACAGGGGATCAGGGCTATGGCTACACCTTC. Translation gives CASSLTGDQGYGYTF.

The table lists this clonotype with a few counts. This chain uses TRBV6-1 with TRBJ2-3; tentative D call: TRBD2 (5 bases). Germline assignment: CDR1 MNHNS and CDR2 SASEGT. This CDR3 has 14 residues. The V gene lost 3 bases and the J gene lost 0 bases, with 7 bases spanning the gap. CDR3 DNA sequence: TGTGCCAGCAGTGAGCGGGCTAGCACAGATACGCAGTATTTT. This encodes CASSERASTDTQYF.

The rearrangement uses TRBV15 and TRBJ1-1; D unclear. The CDR3 runs to 15 residues. Germline lookup yields CDR1 LNHNV and CDR2 YYDKDF (reference sequence). V gave up 0 bases and J gave up 2 bases, with 10 bases separating them. Written as DNA, the CDR3 is TGTGCCACCAGCAGAGATCTGAGGGCTAACACTGAAGCTTTCTTT. Translated, it gives CATSRDLRANTEAFF. Together with reference TRBV15 and TRBJ1-1, the CDR3 gives the full variable domain: DAMVIQNPRYQVTQFGKPVTLSCSQTLNHNVMYWYQQKSSQAPKLLFHYYDKDFNNEADTPDNFQSRRPNTSFCFLDIRSPGLGDTAMYLCATSRDLRANTEAFFGQGTRLTVV.

The rearrangement joins TRBV25-1 to TRBJ2-1; D is possibly TRBD2 (5 bases). Germline CDR1 MGHDK, CDR2 SYGVNS. V lost 4 bases and J 4 bases, leaving 11 bases between the germline ends. The CDR3 loop spans 14 amino acids. The CDR3: CASSVSGSYNEQFF. For the CDR3, the DNA is TGTGCCAGCAGTGTAAGCGGCTCGTACAATGAGCAGTTCTTC.

Notes on this clonotype: A much larger clone differs by one base, so this may be a read error. The V gene is TRBV20-1, the J gene TRBJ2-7; the D gene could be TRBD1 or TRBD2 (5 bases each). CDR3 size: 12 residues. CDR1 and CDR2 (germline): DFQATT, SNEGSKA (reference sequence). V was shortened by 5 bases and J by 2 bases, with 10 bases between the two germline ends. The CDR3 sequence: CSARDQAYEQYF. The DNA for the CDR3 is TGCAGTGCTCGGGACCAAGCCTACGAGCAGTACTTC.

With respect to this clonotype: With a much larger clone just one base away, this may be a read error. This rearrangement joins TRBV11-2 to TRBJ2-5, with D unresolved. With the DNA end fitting TRBJ2-7 better, the J assignment may be wrong. Germline V CDR1 and CDR2: SGHAT, FQNNGV. There are 14 residues in the CDR3. CDR3 in DNA: TGTGCCAGCAGCTCCCTGTTGGGGAACTACGAGCAGTACTTC. Protein sequence: CASSSLLGNYEQYF.

The gene calls are TRBV19 and TRBJ2-3; possibly TRBD1 for D (6 bases). Trimming cost V 4 bases and J 11 bases, with 13 bases left between them. Germline-derived CDR1 and CDR2 are LNHDA and SQIVND (reference sequence). The CDR3 is made up of 12 amino acids. CDR3 protein: CASSTGTSMQYF. As DNA, the CDR3 is TGTGCCAGTAGTACCGGGACAAGTATGCAGTATTTT.

This clonotype was recorded at least ten times. The genes are TRBV5-1 and TRBJ2-7; no clear D gene. Germline CDR1 reads SGHRS; CDR2 reads YFSETQ. Deletions cut 4 bases from V and 3 bases from J, with 17 bases between. The length of the CDR3 is 15 residues. Written as DNA, the CDR3 is TGCGCCAGCAGCCTGGGTTGGGAAACATACTACGAGCAGTACTTC. It translates to CASSLGWETYYEQYF.

The J gene is TRBJ1-6, the V gene TRBV20-1, with D uncertain. Germline V gene sequence: CDR1 DFQATT, CDR2 SNEGSKA (reference sequence). CDR3 size: 12 residues. CDR3 amino acids: CSRLLGNSPLHF. The CDR3 coding sequence is TGCAGCAGGCTCTTGGGTAATTCACCCCTCCACTTT.